This TCR beta chain was sequenced for a study of blood T cells in healthy people across ages. The study, taken as a whole, reports: Long-lived and aged donors differed, with more naive CD4+ cells and higher diversity in the long-lived.

There are a few counts of this clonotype. Its specificity is unknown. PBMCs were isolated at a quantity of at least 6 million per sample. PCR was performed a second time for about 7 to 11 cycles using a sample-barcoded 5' primer and a J-beta primer mix. TCRdb analysed the 5' RACE reads with MiXCR anew, one entry per CDR3 protein. Seen here are over a million distinct CDR3 sequences, under 55% observed once, and the top ten hold under 20%. The CDR3 has 17 amino acids. Germline V gives CDR1 MDHEN, CDR2 SYDVKM. The V and J ends lost 5 bases and 3 bases, in that order; junction bases with no gene match: 11.

The TCR sequence derives from a woman aged 60-75 years in good health. This chain joins TRBV28 and TRBJ2-1, with TRBD1 matching 9 bases. The sample was blood. CDR3 DNA: TGTGCCAGCAGTCAAGACCCCGGGACAGGGAGCTACAATGAGCAGTTCTTC. This codes for CASSQDPGTGSYNEQFF.